The T cell receptor (beta chain) under discussion was sequenced for a study of T cell responses to AZD1222 COVID-19 vaccine. The CDR3 contains 17 residues. After removal of 0 bases from V and 5 bases from J, the junction contained 7 bases not matched to a gene. Germline values: CDR1 SGHDT, CDR2 YYEEEE. About this clone itself: The antigen is unknown.

Here immunoSEQ multiplex PCR was the method, and the copy in TCRdb shows in-frame clones only, minus some. This table has 120,000 to 150,000 clones, 70% to 90% appearing once. Points from the study as a whole: Spike-spanning, vaccine-associated CD4 TCRs were dominant at 160-218 and 743-854.

This sequence originates from an adult in good health. The chain uses TRBV5-6 and TRBJ2-3, with 12 bases lining up with TRBD2. This sample comprised peripheral blood, obtained on day 0 of AZD1222 vaccination. The CDR3 loop reads CASSLALAGGLRDTQYF. The CDR3 DNA follows: TGTGCCAGCAGCTTGGCACTAGCGGGGGGCCTCAGAGATACGCAGTATTTT.